Listed below are T cell receptor beta chains from one sample, sequenced in a study of cytomegalovirus exposure and HLA in healthy donors. Clones were read by immunoSEQ multiplex PCR, and TCRdb kept only the in-frame ones, dropping some. The sample's table shows 150,000 or so clones. What was sequenced was PBMCs. All receptors come from a woman aged 50 to 65 in good health and CMV-seronegative. Each CDR3 is given with its conserved first and last residue. Fields, in order: J gene, V gene, D gene, CDR3 protein, CDR3 DNA. The D gene is left open where the match is weak.

J gene: TRBJ2-7
V gene: TRBV4-2
D gene: TRBD1
CDR3 protein: CASSPHRDSDFSYEQYF
CDR3 DNA: TGTGCCAGCAGCCCCCATCGGGACAGCGATTTCTCCTACGAGCAGTACTTC

J gene: TRBJ1-1
V gene: TRBV29-1
D gene: -
CDR3 protein: CSVEPDLNTEAFF
CDR3 DNA: TGCAGCGTTGAACCGGACTTGAACACTGAAGCTTTCTTT

J gene: TRBJ2-5
V gene: TRBV10-3
D gene: TRBD2
CDR3 protein: CAIGLAGLETQYF
CDR3 DNA: TGTGCCATCGGGCTAGCGGGGTTGGAGACCCAGTACTTC

J gene: TRBJ2-1
V gene: TRBV7-8
D gene: -
CDR3 protein: CASSLAREAEQFF
CDR3 DNA: TGTGCCAGCAGCTTAGCGAGGGAGGCTGAGCAGTTCTTC

J gene: TRBJ2-7
V gene: TRBV4-1
D gene: -
CDR3 protein: CASSQASGTYEQYF
CDR3 DNA: TGCGCCAGCAGCCAAGCGTCCGGGACTTACGAGCAGTACTTC

J gene: TRBJ2-1
V gene: TRBV28
D gene: -
CDR3 protein: CASSLGGSSYNEQFF
CDR3 DNA: TGTGCCAGCAGTTTAGGCGGCAGCTCCTACAATGAGCAGTTCTTC

J gene: TRBJ2-7
V gene: TRBV11-2
D gene: TRBD1
CDR3 protein: CASSRTGTGEGEQYF
CDR3 DNA: TGTGCCAGCAGCCGAACTGGGACAGGGGAGGGCGAGCAGTACTTC

J gene: TRBJ1-5
V gene: TRBV10-3
D gene: -
CDR3 protein: CAISNPAGGALTQHF
CDR3 DNA: TGTGCCATCAGTAACCCTGCGGGAGGTGCTTTGACCCAGCATTTT

J gene: TRBJ2-1
V gene: TRBV30
D gene: -
CDR3 protein: CAWNQGSYNEQFF
CDR3 DNA: TGTGCCTGGAATCAGGGCTCCTACAATGAGCAGTTCTTC

J gene: TRBJ2-5
V gene: TRBV15
D gene: -
CDR3 protein: CATSRDLYRGETQYF
CDR3 DNA: TGTGCCACCAGCAGAGACTTATACAGAGGGGAGACCCAGTACTTC